This T cell receptor (beta chain) comes out of a study of cytomegalovirus exposure and HLA in healthy donors. Study observations and caveats: CMV serostatus alone was available as immune exposure information.

To note about this clone: No antigen is known for it.

Use of 60 Vbeta and 13 Jbeta primers characterized the PCR. Clones were sequenced by immunoSEQ multiplex PCR, and TCRdb holds only the in-frame ones, with some missing. The table shows roughly 66,000 clones, with 78% occurring only once. The CDR3 is made up of 12 amino acids. Looked up from germline, CDR1 is SEHNR and CDR2 is FQNEAQ (reference sequence). Trimming removed 4 bases at V and 7 bases at J, with 8 bases between. The sequence derives from a man aged 18 to 29 in good health and CMV-seropositive. The sequenced sample consisted of PBMCs. The J gene is TRBJ2-1, the V gene TRBV7-9; D is unclear. CDR3 residues: CASSSRGNEQFF. CDR3 coding DNA: TGTGCCAGCAGCTCCAGAGGTAATGAGCAGTTCTTC.